This entry is about one TCR beta chain. This receptor's antigen is unknown. No base qualities exist here, and no much larger clone lies one base off it. This sample stems from a study of cytomegalovirus exposure and HLA in healthy donors (dated by TCRdb to the late 2010s). Concerning the study at large: According to an earlier analysis of a few hundred of the donors, roughly 180 million T cells yielded 117 million unique TCR beta sequences and about 300 Gb of sequence data. An early release covering over 500 HLA-typed donors comprised approximately 290 gigabases of sequencing data and around 80 million unique TCR sequences. Of the roughly 410 genotyped donors, approximately 81% were placed in the genetic ancestry cluster associated with self-reported Caucasian donors. The study aimed to test whether cataloging public T cell receptors could reveal signatures of past pathogen exposure. The study profiled the T cell repertoires of about 640 subjects by immunosequencing and related them to cytomegalovirus serostatus. In addition to the first cohort of approximately 650 subjects, a separate validation cohort of approximately 110 different subjects was used. To predict cytomegalovirus infection status, the study brought together high-throughput TCR immunosequencing, statistical association of individual TCRs with disease status, and machine learning. In a later analysis, previously published TCR beta repertoires from more than 500 donors were re-analyzed and high-resolution HLA genotyping was added so that TCR occurrence patterns could be studied. In the later analysis, no new phenotypic data were used to find candidate immune exposures; instead, reliance was placed on TCR beta sequences and their occurrence across donors. An earlier analysis of 587 of the donors applied high-throughput TCR beta sequencing to assess whether each TCR beta V gene segment acted as functional or pseudogenic. Donor age, sex, ethnicity and CMV serostatus were compiled together with the repertoire data. A later genetic analysis took genome-wide SNP genotypes for about 65% of the 666 donors and used that subset as a discovery cohort. All discovery cohort repertoires had been generated using a single sequencing platform. HLA typing included class I and class II loci at four-digit resolution. The number of donors typed differed by locus, with about 629-640 for A, B, C, DRB1 and DQB1, around 560 for DQA1, 600 to 610 for DPA1, and roughly 450 for DPB1. Because of strong linkage in the cohort, roughly five DR-DQ haplotypes were treated as single units for association and clustering. Across 300 to 400 genotyped donors of the cohort, an average of about 250,000 unique TCR beta nucleotide sequences per donor were sequenced, and roughly a sixth of those sequences were non-productive. General conclusions and limits of the study: Three of the identified cytomegalovirus-associated TCR beta chains were confirmed in vitro to be specific for cytomegalovirus antigens. For the cohort, immune exposure information was limited to CMV serostatus. Only TCR beta chains were sequenced in this cohort, and the absence of alpha or paired-chain data limited detectable features. Because counts were too low, about 15 rarely observed V segments, including chromosome 9 orphons, were left out of the earlier analysis of 587 of the donors. Roughly uniform sequencing depth across donors was assumed in presence/absence analyses, although this assumption may not hold. Assigning TCR associations to individual alleles was difficult when HLA alleles, especially DR and DQ, strongly co-occurred. According to a later analysis, most CMV-associated TCR beta chains appeared to be HLA-restricted, and the HLA associations seemed to be driven largely by CMV exposure. Compared with the approximately 720-donor mean, donors in an Asian-associated ancestry cluster had fewer N-insertions in productive TCRs, according to a later genetic analysis. Across donors, most TCR sequences were observed very rarely, whereas some public TCRs were present in many individuals. The classifier was reported to diagnose cytomegalovirus status with high specificity and sensitivity in both the original cohort and the validation cohort. Correlated functional status among segregating V segments might be attributable to linkage disequilibrium, but an unknown experimental factor could not be ruled out. A further reported finding was that TCR beta sequences accurately predicted the HLA-A and HLA-B alleles for most subjects in the first cohort. An association between a missense DCLRE1C variant and V-gene and J-gene trimming of TCR beta chains was found in a later genetic analysis and replicated in an independent cohort. In the study, some 160 TCR beta chains were listed as associated with cytomegalovirus. In a later analysis, several top co-occurrence clusters were reported to appear linked to parvovirus B19, influenza, CMV and Epstein-Barr virus. Specific HLA alleles were associated with some 15,000 TCR beta sequences at a false discovery rate of 0.05 in a later analysis. In a later analysis, TCR association rates were found to vary across HLA loci, with the most associated TCRs seen for DRB1 alleles and the fewest for HLA-C alleles. A cluster of highly shared sequence variants was judged likely to be a technical artifact of the sequencing pipeline. According to the authors, the approach could potentially be generalized to other disease states and immunological phenotypes. HLA typing was unavailable for some donors at each locus, so association tests used only the typed subset. Because the 87-base-pair reads could not distinguish some IMGT-functional V segments, including TRBV6-2 and TRBV6-3, those segments were excluded. Broadly in line with IMGT annotations, most TCR beta V segments showed up in productive rearrangements about 87% or about 30% of the time in an earlier analysis of around 600 of the donors. A later analysis found that HLA-associated TCR beta chains were more clonally expanded and had lower generation probabilities than equally common non-associated chains.

In total, approximately 690 healthy bone marrow donors made up the cohort. At the time of sampling, all cohort members were nominally healthy, though unrecorded immune exposures were likely present. The donor tested CMV seronegative, placing the donor among the 350 to 400 seronegative members of the cohort. Each donor provided a peripheral blood sample, and peripheral blood mononuclear cells were used for TCR beta sequencing. The Qiagen DNeasy Blood Extraction Kit was used to extract genomic DNA from the blood cell samples. The method behind the library was the immunoSEQ multiplex PCR assay. For the multiplex PCR, a mixture combining 60 forward primers for TCR Vbeta segments and 13 reverse primers for TCR Jbeta segments was used. A multiplex PCR assay on genomic DNA amplified the CDR3 region of rearranged TCR beta genes. Amplified TCR beta libraries were sequenced as 87-base-pair reads on the Illumina HiSeq System. From the authors' description of their analysis: A later analysis tallied roughly 80 million unique TCR beta chains across the 610 or so repertoires, and about 10 million of those chains were shared by two or more donors. A nearest-neighbor algorithm error-corrected the raw reads and collapsed the reads into unique sequences, merging closely related sequences to remove PCR and sequencing errors. CDR3 sequences were aligned to IMGT reference sequences to assign V, D and J gene segments. Each retained sequence needed at least a six-nucleotide match to both a V gene segment and a J gene segment. A rearrangement counted as productive if the CDR3 had no stop codons and remained in frame with V and J, and every other rearrangement counted as non-productive. Following IMGT convention, CDR3 was defined as the stretch from the second conserved V-encoded cysteine to the conserved J-encoded phenylalanine. The earlier analysis of about 570 of the donors excluded any sequence lacking an unambiguous match to a single V gene segment. An earlier analysis of approximately 590 of the donors called V segments functional above 56.7% productive rearrangements and segregating when the between-donor standard deviation exceeded 5%. A statistical classification framework was built for diagnosing cytomegalovirus status from the catalog of TCR beta chain sequences. In a later analysis, TCR nucleotide sequences were compared against IMGT/GENE-DB human TR gene sequences so that V and J genes could be assigned. In a later analysis, CDR3 sequences and most-parsimonious VDJ recombination scenarios were assigned using the TCRdist pipeline. In a later analysis, every TCR beta chain was defined by the combination of its CDR3 amino acid sequence and its V-gene family, and reads without a unique V-gene family were dropped. A later analysis removed 550 to 650 highly shared, low-generation-probability nucleotide sequences to deal with suspected cross-contamination and a sequencing artifact. In a later analysis, a clonal expansion index was calculated for each public chain from normalized within-repertoire ranks of inferred template counts. In a later analysis, generation probabilities were computed using a VDJ recombination model fitted to out-of-frame rearrangements, and the results were checked against IGoR. Hypergeometric tests were used in a later analysis to score TCR-TCR, TCR-HLA and TCR-CMV co-occurrence, with a repertoire-size bias correction applied to the TCR pairs. False discovery rates were estimated in a later analysis by permuting HLA or CMV assignments 20 times. In a later analysis, co-occurring TCRs were grouped using DBSCAN, and TCRdist sequence similarity was added for clustering within HLA-allele-positive subsets. Co-occurrence clustering excluded repertoires with fewer than 30,000 or more than 120,000 public chains, plus five with anomalous nucleotide sharing. As stored in TCRdb, this immuneACCESS dataset retains in-frame rearrangements with V and J assigned. A fraction of the clones does not appear; measured against another copy, unresolved V genes explain less than half of the discrepancy, and the remainder lacks a known reason. That table gives V, J and clone size, and the DNA gave D and trimming. This sample has 69,000 or so clones in its table, and about 75% of those were observed once. The ten largest clones capture over 2.5% of the sample.

Spanning cysteine to phenylalanine, the CDR3 consists of 13 amino acids. Of the read, only the CDR3 DNA is kept; its 39 bases are in frame from base 1. CDR1 MNHNS and CDR2 SASEGT were looked up in the germline V gene. The junction shows trimming of 3 bases on V and 4 bases on J, plus 9 bases between the germline ends. The sequencing input was PBMCs. The source is a man aged 18 to 35 in good health and CMV-seronegative. The chain joins TRBV6-1 to TRBJ1-2; no D gene can be assigned with confidence. CDR3 loop: CASSEYSPYGYTF. In nucleotides, the sequence is TGTGCCAGCAGTGAGTATAGCCCCTATGGCTACACCTTC.